This record covers a single TCR beta chain. This sample stems from a study of T cell responses to AZD1222 COVID-19 vaccine. The CDR3 runs 17 residues. J gave up 8 bases and V 2 bases, and 10 bases lay outside the gene matches. The germline gives CDR1 SGDLS, CDR2 YYNGEE. Generated by immunoSEQ multiplex PCR, the TCRdb table keeps only in-frame clones and is missing some. The profile shows roughly 140,000 clones, about 88% of them singletons. This clonotype was obtained from an adult who had recovered from COVID-19. Sequencing used peripheral blood, obtained after recovery from COVID-19. The chain joins TRBV9 to TRBJ2-3, with 14 positions matching TRBD2. The CDR3 DNA is TGTGCCAGCAGCGTCCAGCCGACTAGCGGGGGGGCAGCTACGCAGTATTTT. Amino acids: CASSVQPTSGGAATQYF.